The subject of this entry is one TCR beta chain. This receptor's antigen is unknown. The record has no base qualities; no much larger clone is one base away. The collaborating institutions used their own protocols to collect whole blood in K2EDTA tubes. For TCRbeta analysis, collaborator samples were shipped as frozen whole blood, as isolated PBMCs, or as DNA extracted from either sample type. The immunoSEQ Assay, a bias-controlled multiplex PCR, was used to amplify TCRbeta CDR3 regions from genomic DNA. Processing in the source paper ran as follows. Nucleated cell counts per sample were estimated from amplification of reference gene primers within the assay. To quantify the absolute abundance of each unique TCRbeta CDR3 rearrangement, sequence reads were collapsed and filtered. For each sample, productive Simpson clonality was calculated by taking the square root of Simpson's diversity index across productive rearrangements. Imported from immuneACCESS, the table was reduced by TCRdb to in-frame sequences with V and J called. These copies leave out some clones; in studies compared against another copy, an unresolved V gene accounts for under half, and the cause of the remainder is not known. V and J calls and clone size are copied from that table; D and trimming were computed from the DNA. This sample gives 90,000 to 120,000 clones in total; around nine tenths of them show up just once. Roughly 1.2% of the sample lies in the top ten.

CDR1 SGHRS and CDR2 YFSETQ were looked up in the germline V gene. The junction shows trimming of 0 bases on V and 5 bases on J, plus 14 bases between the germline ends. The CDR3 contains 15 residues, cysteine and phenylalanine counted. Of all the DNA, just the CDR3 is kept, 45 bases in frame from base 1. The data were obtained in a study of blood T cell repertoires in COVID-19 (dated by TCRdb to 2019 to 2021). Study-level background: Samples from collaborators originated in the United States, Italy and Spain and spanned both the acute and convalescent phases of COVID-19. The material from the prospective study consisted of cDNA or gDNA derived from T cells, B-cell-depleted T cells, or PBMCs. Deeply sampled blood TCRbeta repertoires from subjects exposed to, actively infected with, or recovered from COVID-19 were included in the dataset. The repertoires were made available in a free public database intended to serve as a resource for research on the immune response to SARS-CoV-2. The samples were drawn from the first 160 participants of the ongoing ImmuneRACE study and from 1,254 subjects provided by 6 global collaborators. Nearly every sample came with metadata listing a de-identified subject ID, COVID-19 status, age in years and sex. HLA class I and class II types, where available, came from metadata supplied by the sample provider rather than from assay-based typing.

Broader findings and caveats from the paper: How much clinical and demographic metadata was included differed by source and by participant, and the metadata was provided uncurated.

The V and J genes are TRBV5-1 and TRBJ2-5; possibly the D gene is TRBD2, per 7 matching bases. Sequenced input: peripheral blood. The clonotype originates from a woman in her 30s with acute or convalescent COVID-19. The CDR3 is CASSLAGRGGETQYF. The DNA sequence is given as TGCGCCAGCAGCTTGGCTGGCAGGGGAGGGGAGACCCAGTACTTC.